A single sample gave rise to the 27 T cell receptor beta chains below, sequenced in a study of T cell responses to AZD1222 COVID-19 vaccine. The method was immunoSEQ multiplex PCR; TCRdb's version includes in-frame clones alone and lacks a portion of them. The repertoire holds around 84,000 clones, nearly 90% seen once, with less than 6% in the top ten. The sequences come from peripheral blood, collected on day 0 of AZD1222 vaccination. These receptors originate from an adult in good health.

The rearrangement uses TRBV7-9 and TRBJ2-2; TRBD2 matches at 11 bases. Germline V gene lookup returns CDR1 SEHNR and CDR2 FQNEAQ (reference sequence). The V and J ends lost 2 bases and 4 bases, in that order; junction bases with no gene match: 3. The CDR3 has 16 amino acids. In nucleotides, the CDR3 is TGTGCCAGCAGCTTAACTAGCGGGAGTGGCACCGGGGAGCTGTTTTTT. As protein: CASSLTSGSGTGELFF.

V gene TRBV18 combines with J gene TRBJ1-6; D call uncertain. Germline V lookup: CDR1 KGHSH, CDR2 LQKENI. CDR3 length: 15 amino acids. V dropped 6 bases and J dropped 5 bases, with 14 bases sitting between them. The CDR3 loop reads CASSSTEVNNSPLHF. CDR3 sequence (DNA): TGTGCCAGCTCCTCGACGGAGGTGAATAATTCACCCCTCCACTTT.

The chain combines TRBV7-2 with TRBJ1-4; TRBD1 matches 9 bases. V gave up 4 bases and J gave up 8 bases; unmatched junction bases: 5. Germline CDR1 is SGHTA and CDR2 is FQGNSA. This CDR3 has 14 residues. CDR3 in amino acids: CASSSNRGREKLFF. As DNA, the CDR3 is TGTGCCAGCAGCTCAAACAGGGGGCGGGAAAAACTGTTTTTT.

The rearrangement links TRBV18 to TRBJ2-7, with D unresolved. The germline CDR1 and CDR2 sequences are KGHSH and LQKENI. The V end was cut by 6 bases, the J end by 3 bases, with 12 bases between. The CDR3 is made up of 13 amino acids. DNA of the CDR3: TGTGCCAGCTCCCAATCTCCCCTCTACGAGCAGTACTTC. Its translation is CASSQSPLYEQYF.

The count of this clone is one. This sequence joins TRBV12-3 or TRBV12-4 and TRBJ2-7, with 10 nucleotides matching TRBD2. The junction had 0 bases not matched to a gene; V was cut back by 6 bases and J by 1 base. The CDR3 length is 13 residues. The CDR3 DNA reads TGTGCCAGCAGACTAGCGGGGTCCTACGAGCAGTACTTC. This codes for CASRLAGSYEQYF.

This CDR3 reads CATKDRGQANEKLFF. The CDR3 region has the DNA TGTGCCACCAAAGACAGGGGTCAAGCTAATGAAAAACTGTTTTTT. The chain has TRBV19 and TRBJ1-4, with TRBD1 matching 8 bases. J gave up 3 bases and V 10 bases, and 10 bases lay outside the gene matches. Germline V gives CDR1 LNHDA, CDR2 SQIVND (reference sequence). The CDR3 is made up of 15 amino acids.

V usage is TRBV3-1 (or the pseudogene TRBV3-2) and J usage is TRBJ1-1; D remains ambiguous. The V end lost 5 bases, the J end lost 4 bases, and 11 bases lay between the germline ends. This CDR3 has 13 amino acids. CDR1 and CDR2 from the germline V gene are LGHDT and YNNKEL (reference sequence). In nucleotides, the CDR3 is TGTGCCAGCAGCTCCCAGGATTTCACTGAAGCTTTCTTT. As protein: CASSSQDFTEAFF.

This clone was observed a few times. The chain links TRBV6-6 to TRBJ2-1, with 8 bases identical to TRBD2. CDR3 length equals 14 residues. Germline V gene lookup returns CDR1 MNHNY and CDR2 SVGAGI (reference sequence). Trimming took 6 bases from V and 5 from J; bases not matched to a gene: 6. CDR3 in amino acids: CASRGLLADNEQFF. In DNA, the CDR3 is TGTGCCAGCAGGGGCCTACTAGCGGACAATGAGCAGTTCTTC.

The V and J genes are TRBV28 and TRBJ2-3; D is possibly TRBD1 or TRBD2 (5 bases each). V lost 7 bases and J 1 base, leaving 12 bases between the germline ends. CDR1 and CDR2 from the germline V gene are MDHEN and SYDVKM. There are 14 residues in the CDR3. This CDR3 is CASKGRGGTDTQYF. CDR3 DNA sequence: TGTGCCAGCAAAGGCCGAGGGGGCACAGATACGCAGTATTTT.

V usage is TRBV7-2 and J usage is TRBJ1-1; TRBD1 matches at 7 bases. Germline V gene data show CDR1 as SGHTA and CDR2 as FQGNSA. With V trimmed by 3 bases and J by 0 bases, 1 base remained unmatched. This CDR3 has 14 amino acids. CDR3 sequence (DNA): TGTGCCAGCAGCTTCAGGGGGATGAACACTGAAGCTTTCTTT. It is translated as CASSFRGMNTEAFF.

The rearrangement uses TRBV27 and TRBJ2-2; tentatively, D is TRBD1 (6 bases). Deletions cut 5 bases from V and 7 bases from J, with 14 bases between. The CDR3 has 14 amino acids. Germline V gives CDR1 MNHEY, CDR2 SMNVEV (reference sequence). The CDR3 spells CASSLRDKNGELFF. The CDR3 DNA reads as TGTGCCAGCAGTCTCCGGGACAAAAACGGGGAGCTGTTTTTT.

The rearrangement uses TRBV5-1 and TRBJ1-1, with D perhaps matching TRBD1 (6 bases). CDR3 length: 14 amino acids. V was trimmed by 3 bases and J by 1 base, leaving 10 bases between them. Per germline, CDR1 SGHRS and CDR2 YFSETQ. The CDR3 spells CASSWSTGNTEAFF. CDR3 in DNA: TGCGCCAGCAGCTGGTCGACAGGGAACACTGAAGCTTTCTTT.

This chain connects TRBV7-2 to TRBJ2-3; D is ambiguous. This CDR3 has 15 residues. CDR1 is SGHTA and CDR2 is FQGNSA in the germline V gene. Trimming shortened V by 3 bases and J by 2 bases, and 12 bases separated the two germline ends. The CDR3 region has the DNA TGTGCCAGCAGCTTGTACGGCTATAACACAGATACGCAGTATTTT. Protein product: CASSLYGYNTDTQYF.

The chain carries TRBV6-6 and TRBJ1-3, with TRBD1 matching 7 bases. The CDR3 length is 15 residues. V dropped 5 bases and J dropped 8; count of bases not matched to a gene: 12. Germline V gene sequence: CDR1 MNHNY, CDR2 SVGAGI (reference sequence). The CDR3 DNA sequence: TGTGCCAGCAGTCCCCCACAGGGGCTGGGTGACACCATATATTTT. This encodes CASSPPQGLGDTIYF.

The J gene is TRBJ2-7, the V gene TRBV5-6, with D tentatively TRBD1 (6 bases). Germline V gene sequence: CDR1 SGHDT, CDR2 YYEEEE. V was trimmed by 7 bases and J by 6 bases, leaving 29 bases between them. There are 17 residues in the CDR3. Here the CDR3 reads CASFENSGTRSISEQYF. The CDR3 DNA follows: TGTGCCAGCTTTGAGAACTCCGGGACAAGGAGTATCTCCGAGCAGTACTTC. Drawing the rest from reference TRBV5-6 and TRBJ2-7, the complete variable domain is DAGVTQSPTHLIKTRGQQVTLRCSPKSGHDTVSWYQQALGQGPQFIFQYYEEEERQRGNFPDRFSGHQFPNYSSELNVNALLLGDSALYLCASFENSGTRSISEQYFGPGTRLTVT.

This chain connects TRBV11-1 to TRBJ2-7, with D possibly TRBD2 on 5 matching bases. The V gene lost 2 bases and the J gene lost 5 bases, with 16 bases spanning the gap. Germline CDR1 is SGHAT and CDR2 is FQDESV (reference sequence). This CDR3 is built from 15 residues. For the CDR3, the DNA is TGTGCCAGCAGCTTAATCGAGGGCCGGATTGACGAGCAGTACTTC. Its translation is CASSLIEGRIDEQYF. The whole variable domain, remainder taken from reference TRBV11-1 and TRBJ2-7, is EAEVAQSPRYKITEKSQAVAFWCDPISGHATLYWYRQILGQGPELLVQFQDESVVDDSQLPKDRFSAERLKGVDSTLKIQPAELGDSAMYLCASSLIEGRIDEQYFGPGTRLTVT.

The gene calls are TRBV12-3 or TRBV12-4 and TRBJ1-1; weak D call: TRBD1 (5 bases). Trimming stripped 6 bases from V and 2 bases from J, with 10 bases between. The CDR3 sequence is 13 residues long. The chain's CDR3 is CASRGTLNTEAFF. The CDR3 DNA sequence: TGTGCCAGCAGGGGGACGTTAAACACTGAAGCTTTCTTT.

The chain recombines TRBV21-1 with TRBJ2-1; the table's D gene call, TRBD2, was not cross checked with the DNA. TRBV21-1 is given as a pseudogene. The CDR3 has 16 amino acids. CDR3 nucleotides: TGTGCCAGCAGCTGTCCGACTAGCGGGAGGCACAATGAGCAGTTCTTC. Translating gives CASSCPTSGRHNEQFF.

The chain uses TRBV4-3 and TRBJ2-1; 7 bases line up with TRBD1. This CDR3 contains 17 residues. The germline V gene has CDR1 LGHNA and CDR2 YSLEER. The V gene end was trimmed by 3 bases and the J gene end by 0 bases; junction bases not matched to a gene: 8. CDR3 coding DNA: TGCGCCAGCAGCCAGTCTGTCAGGGGGAGCTCCTACAATGAGCAGTTCTTC. Translation gives CASSQSVRGSSYNEQFF.

The V and J genes are TRBV7-8 and TRBJ2-1; the D is unclear. With 1 base removed from V and 7 bases from J, the gap between germline ends came to 14 bases. Germline lookup yields CDR1 SGHVS and CDR2 FQNEAQ. CDR3 size: 15 residues. The CDR3 protein is CASSLGDSPTNEQFF. DNA for the CDR3: TGTGCCAGCAGCTTAGGGGATTCCCCGACGAATGAGCAGTTCTTC.

This clone occurred a few times. The chain combines TRBV10-3 with TRBJ2-3, with TRBD2 as a possible D gene (6 bases). The V gene lost 0 bases and the J gene lost 0 bases, with 10 bases spanning the gap. Germline V lookup: CDR1 ENHRY, CDR2 SYGVKD. This CDR3 has 16 residues. Here the CDR3 DNA reads TGTGCCATCAGTGAGTCGAACGGGGGTAGCACAGATACGCAGTATTTT. Amino acids: CAISESNGGSTDTQYF.

This rearrangement joins TRBV27 to TRBJ1-5; 10 bases are shared with TRBD1. Germline V gene lookup returns CDR1 MNHEY and CDR2 SMNVEV (reference sequence). Trimming cost V 5 bases and J 6 bases; bases outside gene matches: 16. The length of the CDR3 is 18 residues. CDR3 protein: CASSPPHTGTGVGQPQHF. For the CDR3, the DNA is TGTGCCAGCAGTCCCCCCCATACCGGGACAGGGGTCGGTCAGCCCCAGCATTTT.

The rearrangement joins TRBV10-3 to TRBJ2-2; tentative D call: TRBD2 (6 bases). The CDR3 extends over 14 amino acids. CDR1 is ENHRY, CDR2 SYGVKD, per germline. V was clipped by 7 bases and J by 1 base, with 10 bases between them. CDR3 nucleotide sequence: TGTGCCATCAAAGGGACTCAGAACACCGGGGAGCTGTTTTTT. As protein: CAIKGTQNTGELFF.

The sample holds one count of this clone. The chain joins TRBV18 to TRBJ1-2; D may be TRBD1 (6 bases). The germline CDR1 and CDR2 sequences are KGHSH and LQKENI. The V end was cut by 5 bases, the J end by 13 bases, with 20 bases between. The CDR3 extends over 13 amino acids. CDR3 amino acids: CASSNPGGEVSTF. DNA for the CDR3: TGTGCCAGCTCAAATCCGGGGGGCGAAGTTTCCACCTTC.

The rearrangement links TRBV6-5 to TRBJ1-6, with 7 bases fitting TRBD1. The trim removed 8 bases at V and 8 bases at J, leaving 9 bases unmatched. This CDR3 has 14 residues. CDR1 MNHEY and CDR2 SVGAGI come from the germline V gene. CDR3 residues: CASQPGQQYSPLHF. The CDR3 region has the DNA TGTGCCAGCCAACCGGGACAGCAATATTCACCCCTCCACTTT.

The rearrangement uses TRBV19 and TRBJ1-2; D is possibly TRBD1 (5 bases). Trimming pared 6 bases from V and 7 bases from J, leaving 21 bases between. CDR1 is LNHDA, CDR2 SQIVND, per germline (reference sequence). The CDR3 totals 15 residues. The CDR3 sequence is CASRLNRGEVSGYTF. The CDR3 DNA sequence: TGTGCCAGTAGATTAAACCGGGGGGAAGTGAGTGGCTACACCTTC.

This chain connects TRBV6-2 or TRBV6-3 to TRBJ1-1, with D perhaps TRBD1 (6 bases). Trimming cost V 3 bases and J 3 bases, with 17 bases left between them. Germline CDR1 MNHEY, CDR2 SVGEGT. The CDR3 is 16 amino acids. This CDR3 reads CASSYLKDRQDTEAFF. The CDR3 DNA is TGTGCCAGCAGTTATTTAAAAGACAGGCAGGACACTGAAGCTTTCTTT.